Listed here are 10 T cell receptor beta chains from one sample, sequenced in a study of tumor-infiltrating lymphocytes in primary liver carcinoma. Reverse transcription of 450 to 500 ng total RNA with a constant-region primer produced TCR beta cDNA. It was through three nested multiplex PCR rounds of slightly modified ARM-PCR that TCR beta libraries arose. TRBV1-TRBV30 forward primers paired with a C-beta reverse primer were used in the first two PCR rounds, which ran roughly 11 cycles each. One entry per CDR3 protein results from TCRdb running MiXCR on the multiplex PCR reads. The sample yields about 48,000 distinct CDR3 sequences, about three quarters seen once. Unsorted bulk tissue, about 18-32 mg of it, served as the source for co-extraction of RNA and DNA. The sequenced material came from liver tumor tissue from sampling region 3. The sample's subset: tumor region T3, left-lateral pole. Receptors originate from a middle-aged man with primary liver carcinoma and hepatitis B virus infection.

V and J are TRBV2 and TRBJ2-3; D is ambiguous. This CDR3 is built from 14 residues. Deletions cut 7 bases from V and 0 bases from J, with 11 bases between. Germline V gives CDR1 SNHLY, CDR2 FYNNEI. DNA for the CDR3: TGTGCCAGCAAGGCCCCGACAAGCACAGATACGCAGTATTTT. As protein: CASKAPTSTDTQYF.

Regarding this clonotype: The missing conserved phenylalanine or tryptophan at the end of this CDR3 makes a read error likely. The chain has TRBV6-2 or TRBV6-3 and TRBJ1-2; the D gene is possibly TRBD1 (6 bases). The CDR3 is made up of 15 amino acids. Germline CDR1 and CDR2: MNHEY and SVGEGT. Trimming pared 8 bases from V and 8 bases from J, leaving 24 bases between. The DNA for the CDR3 is TGTGCCAGCGCGCCCGGTGGGGGCCGGAGCAACGGCTACACCTTG. Translated, it gives CASAPGGGRSNGYTL.

With respect to this clonotype: One end of the junction does not line up with germline, which may come from a read error. The rearrangement links TRBV5-1 to TRBJ2-2, with TRBD1 as a possible D gene (6 bases). The CDR3 contains 16 residues. Germline CDR1 and CDR2: SGHRS and YFSETQ. The CDR3 region is CASNLLGQGNTGELSF. CDR3 DNA: TGCGCCAGCAATCTATTAGGGCAGGGGAACACCGGGGAGCTGTCTTTT.

This chain uses TRBV6-5 with TRBJ1-1; TRBD1 might be the D (5 bases). This CDR3 contains 16 residues. The V gene lost 6 bases and the J gene lost 6 bases, with 23 bases spanning the gap. The germline CDR1 and CDR2 sequences are MNHEY and SVGAGI. CDR3 region: CASSYAGPRDGAEAFF. The DNA for the CDR3 is TGTGCCAGCAGCTACGCGGGACCCCGGGATGGGGCTGAAGCTTTCTTT.

With respect to this clonotype: At one boundary the junction diverges from the germline segment, which might be a read error. V gene TRBV28 combines with J gene TRBJ2-3; 9 bases align to TRBD1. Germline CDR1 and CDR2: MDHEN and SYDVKM. The CDR3 has 13 residues. In DNA, the CDR3 is TGTGCCAACAAGGGACAGGGTACGGATATGCAGTATTTT. Translating it yields CANKGQGTDMQYF.

To note about this clonotype: At one of its ends the junction is not consistent with the germline gene, which may arise from a read error. The rearrangement joins TRBV6-5 to TRBJ2-3, with D perhaps matching TRBD2 (6 bases). The CDR3 spans 16 residues. The germline CDR1 and CDR2 sequences are MNHEY and SVGAGI. The CDR3 DNA reads as TGTGCCAGCAGATACAGCATAGCGGCCGGGGTGGATACGCAATATTTT. Amino acids: CASRYSIAAGVDTQYF.

Comment on this clonotype: One end of the junction varies from germline; a read error may be responsible. The chain carries TRBV6-1 and TRBJ2-2; tentative D call: TRBD2 (5 bases). Germline assignment: CDR1 MNHNS and CDR2 SASEGT. The CDR3 is 14 amino acids. The CDR3 region is CASSDLSLSGELVF. The CDR3 DNA reads as TGTGCCAGCAGTGATCTTAGCCTCTCCGGGGAGCTAGTTTTT.

The CDR3 nucleotides read TGTGCCAGCAGCGACGTGACAGGATCGGGAGAGACCCAGTACTTC. Its protein product is CASSDVTGSGETQYF. The chain recombines TRBV11-2 with TRBJ2-5; D perhaps matches TRBD1 (6 bases). The length of the CDR3 is 15 residues. The germline V gene encodes CDR1 SGHAT and CDR2 FQNNGV. V lost 5 bases and J lost 4, with 17 bases in between.

Worth noting for this clonotype: The missing conserved phenylalanine or tryptophan at the end of this CDR3 makes a read error likely. V is TRBV2 and J is TRBJ2-7; a possible D gene is TRBD2 (6 bases). Germline values: CDR1 SNHLY, CDR2 FYNNEI. This CDR3 has 12 residues. Trimming stripped 5 bases from V and 8 bases from J, with 13 bases between. This chain's CDR3 is CASSIADYKQYY. CDR3 bases: TGTGCCAGCAGTATAGCGGATTACAAGCAGTACTAC.

V and J are TRBV12-3 or TRBV12-4 and TRBJ2-7; D is perhaps TRBD1 or TRBD2 (6 bases each). The CDR3 runs to 15 residues. Trimming stripped 8 bases from V and 3 bases from J, with 20 bases between. The CDR3 sequence is CASGGLTEVFYEQYF. The CDR3 nucleotides are TGTGCCAGCGGGGGGCTAACGGAAGTTTTCTACGAGCAGTACTTC.